Following are 8 T cell receptor beta chains from one sample sequenced in a study of blood T cells in healthy people across ages. Using a J-beta primer mix together with a sample-barcoded 5' primer, a second PCR was run for roughly 6 to 12 cycles. TCRdb re-called the 5' RACE reads through MiXCR, storing one row per CDR3 protein. The sample yields approximately 1.5 million distinct CDR3 sequences, about 31% seen once. The specimen was blood. These receptors came from a woman aged 25 to 45 in good health.

J is TRBJ1-2 and V is TRBV5-1; D is unclear. The CDR3 is 13 amino acids. V was pared by 4 bases and J by 4 bases, with 11 bases between. Germline V gives CDR1 SGHRS, CDR2 YFSETQ. The CDR3 bases are TGCGCCAGCAGCGTCGCCCCCTCCTATGGCTACACCTTC. As protein: CASSVAPSYGYTF.

V gene TRBV9 combines with J gene TRBJ2-3; D may be TRBD2 (5 bases). The germline V and J ends were trimmed by 3 bases and 4 bases, with 21 bases remaining between them. Germline-derived CDR1 and CDR2 are SGDLS and YYNGEE. There are 17 residues in the CDR3. The CDR3 here is CASSASGGGYYADTQYF. The CDR3 DNA is TGTGCCAGCAGCGCCTCGGGTGGCGGGTACTATGCAGATACGCAGTATTTT. Using reference TRBV9 and TRBJ2-3 for the parts outside the CDR3, the full variable domain is DSGVTQTPKHLITATGQRVTLRCSPRSGDLSVYWYQQSLDQGLQFLIQYYNGEERAKGNILERFSAQQFPDLHSELNLSSLELGDSALYFCASSASGGGYYADTQYFGPGTRLTVL.

The genes are TRBV3-1 and TRBJ1-2, with D maybe TRBD1 (6 bases). V gave up 0 bases and J gave up 4 bases, with 9 bases separating them. The CDR3 spans 14 residues. Looked up from germline, CDR1 is LGHDT and CDR2 is YNNKEL (reference sequence). The CDR3 bases are TGTGCCAGCAGCCAAGATTTCAGGGGCTATGGCTACACCTTC. Its protein is CASSQDFRGYGYTF.

V is TRBV20-1 and J is TRBJ2-4; the D gene is possibly TRBD2 (6 bases). The CDR3 consists of 15 residues. Looked up from germline, CDR1 is DFQATT and CDR2 is SNEGSKA (reference sequence). V gave up 6 bases and J gave up 3 bases, with 18 bases separating them. CDR3 bases: TGCAGTGCCCGCGGCCTTTTCGGGGGCAAAAACATTCAGTACTTC. Residues: CSARGLFGGKNIQYF.

The chain is built from TRBV30 and TRBJ1-2, with D perhaps TRBD1 (5 bases). Looked up from germline, CDR1 is GTSNPN and CDR2 is SVGIG (reference sequence). This CDR3 has 15 amino acids. V was shortened by 8 bases and J by 7 bases, with 26 bases between the two germline ends. The CDR3 DNA is TGTGCCATCCAAACCCCTGGGGGGACTATGTTTGGCTACACCTTC. It is translated as CAIQTPGGTMFGYTF. Variable domain in full (rest from reference TRBV30 and TRBJ1-2): SQTIHQWPATLVQPVGSPLSLECTVEGTSNPNLYWYRQAAGRGLQLLFYSVGIGQISSEVPQNLSASRPQDRQFILSSKKLLLSDSGFYLCAIQTPGGTMFGYTFGSGTRLTVV.

V is TRBV20-1 and J is TRBJ2-7; a weak D match, TRBD2 (6 bases). V lost 1 base and J lost 0, with 10 bases in between. This CDR3 is 14 amino acids long. Germline-derived CDR1 and CDR2 are DFQATT and SNEGSKA (reference sequence). DNA for the CDR3: TGCAGTGCTAGAGTTAGCGGCCTCTCCTACGAGCAGTACTTC. Translating it yields CSARVSGLSYEQYF.

This clonotype has just a few counts. The rearrangement joins TRBV7-9 to TRBJ2-5; 13 bases map to TRBD2. Looked up from germline, CDR1 is SEHNR and CDR2 is FQNEAQ (reference sequence). This CDR3 is built from 16 residues. V shed 5 bases, J shed 6 bases, and the junction held 9 bases outside the gene matches. The CDR3, as DNA: TGTGCCAGCAGCCCTTGGACTAGCGGGGGTAGGAAGACCCAGTACTTC. As protein: CASSPWTSGGRKTQYF. The complete variable domain, with remaining parts taken from reference TRBV7-9 and TRBJ2-5, reads DTGVSQNPRHKITKRGQNVTFRCDPISEHNRLYWYRQTLGQGPEFLTYFQNEAQLEKSRLLSDRFSAERPKGSFSTLEIQRTEQGDSAMYLCASSPWTSGGRKTQYFGPGTRLLVL.

This clonotype was counted once. The genes are TRBV2 and TRBJ1-2, with D tentatively TRBD1 (5 bases). CDR3 length equals 11 residues. The germline V gene has CDR1 SNHLY and CDR2 FYNNEI. V was shortened by 11 bases and J by 4 bases, with 11 bases between the two germline ends. The CDR3 bases are TGTGCCGGCAACAGGTTCTATGGCTACACCTTC. Protein: CAGNRFYGYTF.